A selection of T cell receptor beta chains follows, all from one sample in a study of blood T cell repertoires in COVID-19. Here immunoSEQ multiplex PCR was the method, and the copy in TCRdb shows in-frame clones only, minus some. Seen here are about 110,000 clones, under 85% observed once, and the top ten hold approximately 4.1%. Sequencing was performed on peripheral blood. The receptors originated from a woman aged 65 to 85 with acute or convalescent COVID-19. Each CDR3 is given with its conserved first and last residue. The D gene is left open where the match is weak. Some rows have no size entry. The others give once, few or many, or a class for an expanded clone.

v_call	clone_size	d_call	j_call	cdr3_aa	cdr3_nt
TRBV6-6	-	TRBD2	TRBJ2-1	CASRGAGDYNEQFF	TGTGCCAGCCGGGGAGCGGGGGACTACAATGAGCAGTTCTTC
TRBV25-1	-	-	TRBJ2-5	CASSLQGGGGQETQYF	TGTGCCAGCAGCCTACAGGGGGGAGGGGGGCAAGAGACCCAGTACTTC
TRBV5-4	-	-	TRBJ2-5	CASSRTEETQYF	TGTGCCAGCAGCAGGACTGAAGAGACCCAGTACTTC
TRBV18	-	-	TRBJ1-2	CASSPSKQLNYGYTF	TGTGCCAGCTCACCCTCGAAACAGCTTAACTATGGCTACACCTTC
TRBV3-1/TRBV3-2	-	-	TRBJ1-1	CASSSRALGAITEAFF	TGTGCCAGCAGTTCCAGGGCATTGGGGGCGATTACTGAAGCTTTCTTT
TRBV7-2	-	TRBD2	TRBJ2-5	CASTLSGGRETQYF	TGTGCCAGCACCCTCAGCGGGGGGAGAGAGACCCAGTACTTC
TRBV19	-	-	TRBJ1-2	CASSIGQDYGYTF	TGTGCCAGTAGTATAGGGCAGGACTATGGCTACACCTTC
TRBV2	-	-	TRBJ2-2	CASSAGMNTGELFF	TGTGCCAGCAGTGCAGGGATGAACACCGGGGAGCTGTTTTTT
TRBV5-1	-	TRBD2	TRBJ2-4	CASSPNPGLAGGDKNIQYF	TGCGCCAGCAGCCCGAACCCTGGACTAGCGGGAGGGGACAAAAACATTCAGTACTTC
TRBV12-3/TRBV12-4	-	-	TRBJ1-5	CASSSPSQPQHF	TGTGCCAGCAGTTCTCCTAGTCAGCCCCAGCATTTT
TRBV6-5	-	TRBD1	TRBJ1-2	CATRTGGPHGYTF	TGTGCCACCCGGACAGGGGGCCCTCATGGCTACACCTTC
TRBV4-1	-	TRBD2	TRBJ2-1	CASSHPSGYNEQFF	TGCGCCAGCAGCCATCCTAGCGGATACAATGAGCAGTTCTTC
TRBV5-6	-	-	TRBJ1-3	CASSFSLSGNTIYF	TGTGCCAGCAGCTTCTCATTGAGTGGAAACACCATATATTTT
TRBV4-1	-	TRBD2	TRBJ2-7	CASSQDLGLAGAPEQYF	TGCGCCAGCAGCCAAGATTTAGGCCTAGCGGGAGCTCCCGAGCAGTACTTC
TRBV4-1	-	-	TRBJ1-2	CASSQVAGGYTF	TGCGCCAGCAGCCAGGTAGCGGGTGGCTACACCTTC
TRBV3-1/TRBV3-2	once	-	TRBJ1-3	CASSQDNPRVSSGNTIYF	TGTGCCAGCAGCCAAGACAACCCCCGGGTCTCCTCTGGAAACACCATATATTTT
TRBV4-1	-	TRBD1	TRBJ1-5	CASSQEGTGGRSNQPQHF	TGCGCCAGCAGCCAAGAAGGGACAGGGGGAAGGAGCAATCAGCCCCAGCATTTT
TRBV28	-	TRBD1	TRBJ2-1	CASRETGLLYNEQFF	TGTGCCAGCAGAGAGACAGGGCTCCTTTACAATGAGCAGTTCTTC